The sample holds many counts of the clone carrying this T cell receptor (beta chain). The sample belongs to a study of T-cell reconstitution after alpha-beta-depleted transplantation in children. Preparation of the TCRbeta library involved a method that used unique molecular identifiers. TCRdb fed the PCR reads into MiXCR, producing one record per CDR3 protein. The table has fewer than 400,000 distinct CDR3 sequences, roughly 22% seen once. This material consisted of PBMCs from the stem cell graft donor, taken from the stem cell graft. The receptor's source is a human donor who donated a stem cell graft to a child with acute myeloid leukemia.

The CDR3 sequence: CASSYSTGTTADTQYF. The CDR3 DNA reads TGTGCCAGCAGTTACAGTACGGGGACAACAGCAGATACGCAGTATTTT. The chain employs TRBV6-2 or TRBV6-3 and TRBJ2-3, with D perhaps matching TRBD1 (6 bases). Germline V lookup: CDR1 MNHEY, CDR2 SVGEGT. CDR3 length: 16 residues. V was trimmed by 2 bases and J by 4 bases, leaving 16 bases between them.